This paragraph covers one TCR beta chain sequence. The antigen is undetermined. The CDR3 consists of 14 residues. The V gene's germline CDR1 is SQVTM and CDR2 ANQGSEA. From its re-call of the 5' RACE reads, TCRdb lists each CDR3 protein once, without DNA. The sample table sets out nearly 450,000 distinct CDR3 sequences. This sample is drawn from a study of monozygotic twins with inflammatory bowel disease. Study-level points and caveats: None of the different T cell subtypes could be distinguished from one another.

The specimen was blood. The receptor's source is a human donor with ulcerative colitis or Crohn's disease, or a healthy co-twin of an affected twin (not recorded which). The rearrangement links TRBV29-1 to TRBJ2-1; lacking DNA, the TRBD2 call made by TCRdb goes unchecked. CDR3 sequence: CSFEMGGRHNEQFF.